This paragraph covers one TCR beta chain sequence. Antigen specificity is unknown. The data stem from a study of long-term antiretroviral therapy in people with HIV. Overall study findings and caveats: Pre-ART expanded TRB clones stayed dominant throughout, though often decreasing after ART. Narrower CDR3 length ranges marked HIV repertoires relative to controls.

Survey-level resolution applied to immunoSEQ assay v3.0. TCRdb's table, derived via immunoSEQ multiplex PCR, lists solely in-frame clones and lacks some. This repertoire shows more than 11,000 clones, more than 65% found once; its top ten account for approximately 30%. This specimen consisted of unsorted PBMCs, obtained 3.1 years after starting antiretroviral therapy. The TCR originated in a man aged 35 to 55 with HIV.

CDR3 sequence: CASSLLNTEAFF. The CDR3 nucleotides are TGTGCCAGCAGTTTACTGAACACTGAAGCTTTCTTT. This chain links TRBV28 with TRBJ1-1, with D hard to call. The germline V gene encodes CDR1 MDHEN and CDR2 SYDVKM. The CDR3 is made up of 12 amino acids. Trimming stripped 2 bases from V and 0 bases from J, with 1 base between.